A single sample is the source of the 30 T cell receptor beta chains below, sequenced in a study of memory CD4+ T cells and cytomegalovirus serostatus. Sequencing was performed with immunoSEQ multiplex PCR; in TCRdb, only in-frame clones are kept and a portion is missing. There are more than 45,000 clones in the sample; roughly 81% occur only once, and more than 0.85% lies in the top ten. The sort gate was single viable CD3+CD4+CD8-CD45RO+ cells for memory CD4+ T cells. Specimen: memory CD4+ T cells from blood. All receptors derive from an adult in good health and CMV-seronegative.

The CDR3 loop is CAWSATIQGPFSNQPQHF. CDR3 DNA sequence: TGTGCCTGGAGTGCCACAATACAGGGACCTTTTAGCAATCAGCCCCAGCATTTT. This chain links TRBV30 with TRBJ1-5; TRBD1 is a possible D gene (6 bases). This CDR3 comprises 18 residues. In germline, CDR1 is GTSNPN, CDR2 SVGIG (reference sequence). Between the trimmed V and J ends, which lost 1 base and 0 bases, there was a span of 19 bases.

The gene calls are TRBV6-1 and TRBJ1-4; D perhaps matches TRBD1 (6 bases). V shed 3 bases and J shed 0 bases, with 14 bases lying between them. The CDR3 spans 17 residues. CDR1 is MNHNS, CDR2 SASEGT, per germline. CDR3 amino acids: CASSDRGAPTTNEKLFF. The CDR3 DNA is TGTGCCAGCAGTGATCGGGGGGCTCCTACAACTAATGAAAAACTGTTTTTT.

This clone occurred a few times. This rearrangement joins TRBV11-2 to TRBJ1-1; D is unclear. CDR1 and CDR2 (germline): SGHAT, FQNNGV. There are 13 residues in the CDR3. V lost 6 bases and J 3 bases, leaving 11 bases between the germline ends. CDR3: CASRYRQDTEAFF. CDR3 DNA sequence: TGTGCCAGCAGGTATAGACAAGACACTGAAGCTTTCTTT.

The V gene is TRBV28, the J gene TRBJ2-7; D perhaps matches TRBD2 (5 bases). Germline CDR1 is MDHEN and CDR2 is SYDVKM. This CDR3 has 14 residues. V lost 6 bases, J lost 3 bases, and 15 bases lay in between. The CDR3 coding sequence is TGTGCCAGCAGCGGGTTTGCGGGTTACTACGAGCAGTACTTC. It yields the protein CASSGFAGYYEQYF.

The table lists this clone with a few counts. This chain joins TRBV5-1 and TRBJ2-7, with 8 bases identical to TRBD2. The germline gives CDR1 SGHRS, CDR2 YFSETQ. The CDR3 contains 15 residues. The ends lost 2 bases at V and 0 bases at J; junction bases unmatched: 4. The CDR3 DNA follows: TGCGCCAGCAGCTTATCGGGAGGGAGCTCCTACGAGCAGTACTTC. It yields the protein CASSLSGGSSYEQYF. Combining the CDR3 with reference TRBV5-1 and TRBJ2-7 gives the whole variable domain KAGVTQTPRYLIKTRGQQVTLSCSPISGHRSVSWYQQTPGQGLQFLFEYFSETQRNKGNFPGRFSGRQFSNSRSEMNVSTLELGDSALYLCASSLSGGSSYEQYFGPGTRLTVT.

The table lists this clone with a few counts. The chain joins TRBV29-1 to TRBJ2-1; D ambiguous. The CDR3 has 13 amino acids. Germline V gene data show CDR1 as SQVTM and CDR2 as ANQGSEA. Here the CDR3 reads CSFERTQYNEQFF. Written as DNA, the CDR3 is TGCTCATTCGAAAGAACCCAGTACAATGAGCAGTTCTTC.

The chain employs TRBV19 and TRBJ2-2, with D possibly TRBD1 on 5 matching bases. Germline assignment: CDR1 LNHDA and CDR2 SQIVND (reference sequence). V was trimmed by 6 bases and J by 7 bases, leaving 18 bases between them. The CDR3 consists of 15 residues. CDR3 amino acids: CASRIRGGADGELFF. The CDR3 region has the DNA TGTGCCAGTAGGATTAGGGGCGGCGCGGACGGGGAGCTGTTTTTT. The full variable domain, completed using reference TRBV19 and TRBJ2-2, is DGGITQSPKYLFRKEGQNVTLSCEQNLNHDAMYWYRQDPGQGLRLIYYSQIVNDFQKGDIAEGYSVSREKKESFPLTVTSAQKNPTAFYLCASRIRGGADGELFFGEGSRLTVL.

The CDR3 sequence: CASSVAGGQGNEQFF. In nucleotides, the CDR3 is TGTGCCAGCAGCGTAGCGGGAGGGCAAGGTAATGAGCAGTTCTTC. The chain carries TRBV9 and TRBJ2-1, with 8 bases matching TRBD2. CDR3 length: 15 amino acids. V lost 0 bases, J lost 7 bases, and 6 bases stayed unmatched. Looked up from germline, CDR1 is SGDLS and CDR2 is YYNGEE.

The chain is built from TRBV14 and TRBJ2-5; TRBD1 matches at 8 bases. This CDR3 region has 14 residues. Germline trimming cut 4 bases from V and 5 bases from J; bases unmatched to any gene: 6. Per germline, CDR1 SGHDN and CDR2 FVKESK. The DNA of the CDR3 is TGTGCCAGCAGCCTACAGGGGGGTTGGGAGACCCAGTACTTC. Amino acid sequence: CASSLQGGWETQYF.

V gene TRBV5-1 combines with J gene TRBJ2-3; TRBD2 aligns across 9 bases. Germline lookup yields CDR1 SGHRS and CDR2 YFSETQ. The trim removed 2 bases at V and 1 base at J, leaving 5 bases unmatched. The CDR3 consists of 16 residues. CDR3 coding DNA: TGCGCCAGCAGCTTACCGACTAGCGGAGGCACAGATACGCAGTATTTT. Translation: CASSLPTSGGTDTQYF.

Only a few counts were recorded for this clone. The chain joins TRBV7-2 to TRBJ1-3; D gene unclear. The CDR3 spans 14 residues. Trimming stripped 3 bases from V and 0 bases from J, with 6 bases between. Per germline, CDR1 SGHTA and CDR2 FQGNSA. The CDR3 DNA reads TGTGCCAGCAGCTTTGGGGTCTCTGGAAACACCATATATTTT. Protein: CASSFGVSGNTIYF.

The rearrangement uses TRBV5-1 and TRBJ1-5; D uncertain. The CDR3 is made up of 15 amino acids. Germline CDR1 is SGHRS and CDR2 is YFSETQ. The ends were cut back, 3 bases at V and 1 base at J, with 11 bases in the middle. The CDR3 here is CASSYRGESNQPQHF. The CDR3 DNA is TGCGCCAGCAGCTATCGGGGTGAAAGCAATCAGCCCCAGCATTTT.

The rearrangement uses TRBV12-5 and TRBJ2-5; 8 bases map to TRBD1. J gave up 5 bases and V 5 bases, and 7 bases lay outside the gene matches. This CDR3 contains 14 residues. The V gene's germline CDR1 is LGHNT and CDR2 FRNRAP. The CDR3 DNA follows: TGTGCTAGTGGTGGGGACAGGTCTGGGGAGACCCAGTACTTC. It is translated as CASGGDRSGETQYF.

This sequence joins TRBV27 and TRBJ2-7, with 7 bases fitting TRBD1. J lost 0 bases, V lost 8 bases, and 10 bases had no gene match. The V gene's germline CDR1 is MNHEY and CDR2 SMNVEV (reference sequence). The CDR3 runs 15 residues. For the CDR3, the DNA is TGTGCCAGCGGTAAGGGACAGCAAGTCTCCTACGAGCAGTACTTC. This gives the protein CASGKGQQVSYEQYF.

The chain employs TRBV11-2 and TRBJ2-7; D tentatively fits TRBD1 or TRBD2 (6 bases each). Per germline, CDR1 SGHAT and CDR2 FQNNGV. V lost 11 bases and J 0 bases, leaving 17 bases between the germline ends. The CDR3 contains 14 residues. CDR3 DNA sequence: TGTGCCGTGTCTCCGGGGGCCTTCTCCTACGAGCAGTACTTC. Translation: CAVSPGAFSYEQYF.

The chain carries TRBV11-3 and TRBJ2-1; TRBD2 matches 9 bases. The CDR3 consists of 17 residues. The V gene end was trimmed by 1 base and the J gene end by 7 bases; junction bases not matched to a gene: 11. Germline values: CDR1 SGHNT, CDR2 YENEEA. The CDR3 loop is CASSLGLSSGSQNEQFF. The DNA of the CDR3 is TGTGCCAGCAGCTTAGGGTTGAGTAGCGGGAGTCAAAATGAGCAGTTCTTC.

The chain employs TRBV19 and TRBJ2-3; 8 bases align to TRBD1. Unmatched junction bases numbered 11, after V lost 7 bases and J lost 5 bases. Germline V CDR1 and CDR2: LNHDA, SQIVND (reference sequence). This CDR3 contains 15 residues. The CDR3 is CASTQQGAGGDTQYF. The CDR3 region has the DNA TGTGCCAGTACCCAGCAGGGGGCTGGGGGAGATACGCAGTATTTT.

As to this clone: At one boundary the junction diverges from the germline segment, which might be a read error. The J gene is TRBJ1-1, the V gene TRBV6-4; D gene ambiguous. The germline gives CDR1 MRHNA, CDR2 SNTAGT. The CDR3 runs to 10 residues. CDR3 sequence: CASSDSAGYF. CDR3 DNA: TGTGCCAGCAGTGACTCGGCGGGCTACTTT.

The chain carries TRBV6-1 and TRBJ2-3; D not certain. V lost 7 bases, J lost 2 bases, and 16 bases lay in between. The CDR3 contains 15 residues. CDR1 is MNHNS, CDR2 SASEGT, per germline. CDR3 residues: CASIFSDPNTDTQYF. Here the CDR3 DNA reads TGTGCCAGCATCTTCTCCGATCCGAACACAGATACGCAGTATTTT.

The chain employs TRBV6-1 and TRBJ2-5; perhaps TRBD1 as D (5 bases). V was trimmed by 4 bases and J by 2 bases, leaving 14 bases between them. Germline V lookup: CDR1 MNHNS, CDR2 SASEGT. CDR3 length: 15 amino acids. CDR3 coding DNA: TGTGCCAGCAGTGCATCTCGGTCAGGGCAAGAGACCCAGTACTTC. Translated, it gives CASSASRSGQETQYF.

The chain carries TRBV19 and TRBJ2-2; D is unresolved. Germline-derived CDR1 and CDR2 are LNHDA and SQIVND (reference sequence). V lost 5 bases and J lost 6, with 13 bases in between. This CDR3 has 14 amino acids. The CDR3 bases are TGTGCCAGTAGTCCCAAAGGGTGGGCCGGGGAGCTGTTTTTT. Protein product: CASSPKGWAGELFF.

This clone showed up just a few times. In the same sample, other DNA sequences code for this CDR3. This rearrangement joins TRBV2 to TRBJ2-7, with TRBD2 identical over 7 bases. Trimming cost V 2 bases and J 7 bases; bases outside gene matches: 11. CDR3 length: 15 amino acids. The germline CDR1 and CDR2 sequences are SNHLY and FYNNEI. In DNA form, the CDR3 reads TGTGCCAGCAGTGAACGTGGGAGGGCCTTATCTGAGCAGTACTTC. Its protein product is CASSERGRALSEQYF.

J is TRBJ2-3 and V is TRBV28, with TRBD2 as a possible D gene (6 bases). CDR1 and CDR2 from the germline V gene are MDHEN and SYDVKM. This CDR3 contains 15 residues. V was clipped by 6 bases and J by 1 base, with 14 bases between them. The CDR3 DNA follows: TGTGCCAGCAGCTCAGGCGGGGCTGGCACAGATACGCAGTATTTT. Residues: CASSSGGAGTDTQYF.

V is TRBV10-1 and J is TRBJ1-1; D not certain. Between the trimmed V and J ends, which lost 5 bases and 2 bases, there was a span of 9 bases. CDR1 and CDR2 (germline): WNHNN, SYGVQD (reference sequence). The CDR3 is 13 residues long. CDR3 in amino acids: CASSSTSNTEAFF. CDR3 nucleotides: TGCGCCAGCAGTTCGACATCAAACACTGAAGCTTTCTTT.

The V call is TRBV15, the J call TRBJ1-1; D is unclear. This CDR3 contains 14 residues. The V end was cut by 4 bases, the J end by 1 base, with 10 bases between. Germline-derived CDR1 and CDR2 are LNHNV and YYDKDF (reference sequence). Here the CDR3 reads CATSTQRQNTEAFF. The CDR3 nucleotides read TGTGCCACCAGCACCCAGAGACAGAACACTGAAGCTTTCTTT.

The chain couples TRBV27 to TRBJ2-1; D is perhaps TRBD2 (5 bases). The CDR3 length is 16 residues. V was pared by 6 bases and J by 3 bases, with 18 bases between. Per germline, CDR1 MNHEY and CDR2 SMNVEV (reference sequence). The CDR3 protein is CASSFRYSADYNEQFF. In DNA form, the CDR3 reads TGTGCCAGCAGCTTCCGATATAGCGCCGACTACAATGAGCAGTTCTTC.

The genes are TRBV5-1 and TRBJ2-3, with 9 bases aligning to TRBD2. V lost 0 bases, J lost 6 bases, and 14 bases stayed unmatched. The germline V gene has CDR1 SGHRS and CDR2 YFSETQ. The CDR3 sequence is 18 residues long. The CDR3 sequence is CASSLAIAGASWLDTQYF. CDR3 DNA: TGCGCCAGCAGCTTGGCGATAGCGGGAGCCTCTTGGTTGGATACGCAGTATTTT.

This rearrangement joins TRBV6-5 to TRBJ1-5; TRBD1 might be the D (6 bases). This CDR3 contains 13 residues. Germline loops: CDR1 MNHEY, CDR2 SVGAGI. The V end was cut by 4 bases, the J end by 7 bases, with 11 bases between. CDR3 DNA: TGTGCCAGCAGTTCCGACAGGCGGCAGCCCCAGCATTTT. This translates into CASSSDRRQPQHF.

The chain combines TRBV7-6 with TRBJ2-7; D may be TRBD2 (5 bases). The CDR3 spans 14 residues. The V gene's germline CDR1 is SGHVS and CDR2 FNYEAQ. Trimming stripped 6 bases from V and 0 bases from J, with 12 bases between. The CDR3 spells CASSSDGVSYEQYF. The DNA for the CDR3 is TGTGCCAGCAGTTCGGACGGGGTCTCCTACGAGCAGTACTTC.

V is TRBV7-6 and J is TRBJ1-1; D may be TRBD1 (5 bases). CDR1 and CDR2 (germline): SGHVS, FNYEAQ. The CDR3 covers 15 residues. The germline V and J ends were trimmed by 5 bases and 2 bases, with 15 bases remaining between them. The CDR3 region has the DNA TGTGCCAGCAGCCGCGGGGAGGGGCTTAACACTGAAGCTTTCTTT. Protein product: CASSRGEGLNTEAFF.